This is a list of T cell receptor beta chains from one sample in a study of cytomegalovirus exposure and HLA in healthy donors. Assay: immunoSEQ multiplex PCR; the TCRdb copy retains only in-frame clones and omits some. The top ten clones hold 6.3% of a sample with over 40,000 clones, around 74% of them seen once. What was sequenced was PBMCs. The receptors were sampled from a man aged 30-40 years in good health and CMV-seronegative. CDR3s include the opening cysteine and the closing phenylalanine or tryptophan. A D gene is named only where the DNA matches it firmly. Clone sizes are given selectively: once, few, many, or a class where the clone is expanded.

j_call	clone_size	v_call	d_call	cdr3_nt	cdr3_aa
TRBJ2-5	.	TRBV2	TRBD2	TGTGCCAGCAGGGAGTGGGAGGGCCAAGAGACCCAGTACTTC	CASREWEGQETQYF
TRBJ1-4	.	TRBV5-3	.	TGTGCCAGAAGCTTGGCATGTTCTAATGAAAAACTGTTTTTT	CARSLACSNEKLFF
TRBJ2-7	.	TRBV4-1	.	TGCGCCAGCAGCCAAGGGAGTGTGGGAGACTTAGGCGAGCAGTACTTC	CASSQGSVGDLGEQYF
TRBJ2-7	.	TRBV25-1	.	TGTGCCAGCAGTGGTGCGGGTACCTACGAGCAGTACTTC	CASSGAGTYEQYF
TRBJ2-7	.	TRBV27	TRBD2	TGTGCCAGCAGTCCCTCTAGCGGGTACGATATTAGAGAGCAGTACTTC	CASSPSSGYDIREQYF
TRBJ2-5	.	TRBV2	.	TGTGCCAGCAGTGCCCAGCGACAGGGAGGAGAGACCCAGTACTTC	CASSAQRQGGETQYF
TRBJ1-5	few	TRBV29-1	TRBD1	TGCAGCGTTGGGGACAGCCCGGGGCCCCAGCATTTT	CSVGDSPGPQHF
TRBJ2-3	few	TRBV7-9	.	TGTGCCAGCAGCTTAGGCAGAACGCACACAGATACGCAGTATTTT	CASSLGRTHTDTQYF
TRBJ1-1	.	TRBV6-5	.	TGTGCCAGCAGTTACGCCCAGAGGCTAGACACTGAAGCTTTCTTT	CASSYAQRLDTEAFF
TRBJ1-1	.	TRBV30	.	TGTGCCTGGAAGGTAGGGGTGAACACTGAAGCTTTCTTT	CAWKVGVNTEAFF
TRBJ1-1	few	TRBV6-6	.	TGTGCCAGCAGTTACTCCCAGGGCAACACTGAAGCTTTCTTT	CASSYSQGNTEAFF
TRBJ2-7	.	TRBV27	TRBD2	TGTGCCAGCAGTCCGCTAGCGGGAGGTCGGGGGGAGCAGTACTTC	CASSPLAGGRGEQYF
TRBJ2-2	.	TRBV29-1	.	TGCAGCGTTTGGGACTCCGGCGGGGAGCTGTTTTTT	CSVWDSGGELFF
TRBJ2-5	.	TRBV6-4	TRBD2	TGTGCCAGCAGTGACAGGGGGGCCGGGACTAGCGGGAGGGTAACTAACCTGGAGACCCAGTACTTC	CASSDRGAGTSGRVTNLETQYF
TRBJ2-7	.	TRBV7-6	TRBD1	TGTGCCAGCAGCCAGGGACAGGGCGGCTACGAGCAGTACTTC	CASSQGQGGYEQYF
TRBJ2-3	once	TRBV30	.	TGTGCCTGGAGTCCCCTTAGCGTCGATACGCAGTATTTT	CAWSPLSVDTQYF
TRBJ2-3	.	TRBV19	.	TGTGCCAGTAGTATAGATTTGTGGGAGGAAAAACCAGATACGCAGTATTTT	CASSIDLWEEKPDTQYF
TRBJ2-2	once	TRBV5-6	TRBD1	TGTGCCAGCAGCTACGGGACAGGGGCGGTCACCGGGGAGCTGTTTTTT	CASSYGTGAVTGELFF
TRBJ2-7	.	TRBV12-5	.	TGTGCTAGTGGTTTGGCACTGGGGGGGCGTACCTACGAGCAGTACTTC	CASGLALGGRTYEQYF
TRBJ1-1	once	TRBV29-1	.	TGCAGCGTTGAAGCGACAGGAATGAACACTGAAGCTTTCTTT	CSVEATGMNTEAFF
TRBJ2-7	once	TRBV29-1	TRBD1	TGCAGCGTTGAGGGGACAGGGAACTACGAGCAGTACTTC	CSVEGTGNYEQYF
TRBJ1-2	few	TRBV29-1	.	TGCATCGTTTACGGGAAAGCTAACTATGGCTACACCTTC	CIVYGKANYGYTF
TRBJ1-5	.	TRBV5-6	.	TGTGCCAGCAGCTTGCAGGGAAATCAGCCCCAGCATTTT	CASSLQGNQPQHF
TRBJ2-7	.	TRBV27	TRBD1	TGTGCCAGCAGTTGGGACAGGGGTCCCTACGAGCAGTACTTC	CASSWDRGPYEQYF
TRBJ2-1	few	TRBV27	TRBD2	TGTGCCAGCAGTCCGTCCAGACTAGCGGGACTTTGGAATGAGCAGTTCTTC	CASSPSRLAGLWNEQFF
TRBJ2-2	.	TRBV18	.	TGTGCCAGCTCACCATCAATCACCGGGGAGCTGTTTTTT	CASSPSITGELFF
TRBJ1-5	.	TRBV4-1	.	TGCGCCAGCAGCCAAGATCCCCATAGCAATCAGCCCCAGCATTTT	CASSQDPHSNQPQHF
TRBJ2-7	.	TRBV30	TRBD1	TGTGCCTGGAGTGACAGGGGTTACGAGCAGTACTTC	CAWSDRGYEQYF
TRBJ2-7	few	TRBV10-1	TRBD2	TGCGCCCGCATTGCGGGGGACCACTACGAGCAGTACTTC	CARIAGDHYEQYF
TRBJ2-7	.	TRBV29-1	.	TGCAGCGTTGTTCAGGCTACCTACGAGCAGTACTTC	CSVVQATYEQYF
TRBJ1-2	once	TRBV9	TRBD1	TGTGCCAGCAGCGTGACAGGGGCGGGTTTTGGCTACACCTTC	CASSVTGAGFGYTF
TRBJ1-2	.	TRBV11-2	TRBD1	TGTGCCAGCAGCGCAGGGACAGGGGGTGTCGGCTACACCTTC	CASSAGTGGVGYTF
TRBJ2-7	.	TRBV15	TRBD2	TGTGCCACCAGCAGAGTAGGTAGCGGGACCAACGAGCAGTACTTC	CATSRVGSGTNEQYF
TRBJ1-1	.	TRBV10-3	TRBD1	TGTGCCATCAGTGAGGGACAGGGGGCGAACACTGAAGCTTTCTTT	CAISEGQGANTEAFF
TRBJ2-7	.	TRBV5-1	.	TGCGCCAGCAGCTTGCTTCCAGGGTACGAGCAGTACTTC	CASSLLPGYEQYF
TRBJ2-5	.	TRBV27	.	TGTGCCAGCAGTTTATCGGAGGGCGAGACCCAGTACTTC	CASSLSEGETQYF
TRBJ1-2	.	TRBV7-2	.	TGTGCCAGCAGCTTAGATCGCCCCAGACAGAGTGGCTACACCTTC	CASSLDRPRQSGYTF
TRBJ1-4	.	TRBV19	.	TGTGCCAGTACAACACCGCAGGGGTTCAATGAAAAACTGTTTTTT	CASTTPQGFNEKLFF
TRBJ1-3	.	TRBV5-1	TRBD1	TGCGCCAGCAGCTTGGGTGACAGGGTTGGAAACACCATATATTTT	CASSLGDRVGNTIYF
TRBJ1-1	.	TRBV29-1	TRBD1	TGCAGCGTTCGGCAGGGGGTAATGAACACTGAAGCTTTCTTT	CSVRQGVMNTEAFF
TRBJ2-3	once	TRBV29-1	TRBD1	TGCAGCGTTCCGCGAGGGGGGACAGGGGGCCCGGATACGCAGTATTTT	CSVPRGGTGGPDTQYF
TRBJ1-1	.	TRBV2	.	TGTGCCAGCCTTTACGGGCTGCCCACAGGAGCTTTCTTT	CASLYGLPTGAFF
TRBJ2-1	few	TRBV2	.	TGTGCCAGCAGGGTAGGGTCGGGGGTGAGGAATGAGCAGTTCTTC	CASRVGSGVRNEQFF
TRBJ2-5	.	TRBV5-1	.	TGCGCCAGCAGCTTGGAGTTAGCCGAGACCCAGTACTTC	CASSLELAETQYF
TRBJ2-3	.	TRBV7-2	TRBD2	TGTGCCAGCAGCCGACCTAGCGGGATGGCAGATACGCAGTATTTT	CASSRPSGMADTQYF
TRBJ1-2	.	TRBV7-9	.	TGTGCCAGCAGCTTAGTTGAGGATGGCTACACCTTC	CASSLVEDGYTF
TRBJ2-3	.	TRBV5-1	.	TGCGCCAGCAGCTCAGAATCGGGAGATACGCAGTATTTT	CASSSESGDTQYF
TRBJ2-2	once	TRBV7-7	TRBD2	TGTGCCAGCAGCCTAGCGGGCCTGAGAGGGGAGCTGTTTTTT	CASSLAGLRGELFF
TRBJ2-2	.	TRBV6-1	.	TGTGCCAGCAGTGAGGCAGGGGCTGGCGCCGGGGAGCTGTTTTTT	CASSEAGAGAGELFF